The clone carrying this T cell receptor beta chain was recorded once. These data come from a study of blood T cell repertoires in COVID-19. The CDR3 length is 14 residues. Germline-derived CDR1 and CDR2 are LNHDA and SQIVND (reference sequence). Trimming at V came to 7 bases and at J to 4 bases, leaving 9 bases not matched to a gene. TCRdb's table, derived via immunoSEQ multiplex PCR, lists solely in-frame clones and lacks some. Of some 310,000 clones in the sample, 90% were seen once. Material for sequencing was peripheral blood. V gene TRBV19 combines with J gene TRBJ2-5, with 7 bases lining up with TRBD1. This TCR came from a woman in her forties with COVID-19, enrolled during active disease. The CDR3 sequence is CASTTGDRLETQYF. The CDR3 nucleotides are TGTGCCAGTACCACAGGGGATCGCCTAGAGACCCAGTACTTC. The full variable domain, its missing parts supplied by reference TRBV19 and TRBJ2-5, is DGGITQSPKYLFRKEGQNVTLSCEQNLNHDAMYWYRQDPGQGLRLIYYSQIVNDFQKGDIAEGYSVSREKKESFPLTVTSAQKNPTAFYLCASTTGDRLETQYFGPGTRLLVL.